This T cell receptor (beta chain) was sequenced during a study of blood T cell repertoires in COVID-19. Background on the study: COVID-19 samples, acute and convalescent, were from the United States, Italy and Spain.

Sequencing used immunoSEQ multiplex PCR; TCRdb keeps in-frame clones, though not all of them. Here the sample spans about 390,000 clones, more than 75% being singletons. The germline V gene has CDR1 LGHNA and CDR2 YNFKEQ. V lost 6 bases, J lost 0 bases, and 15 bases lay in between. The CDR3 sequence is 16 residues long. This receptor was identified in a woman aged 60-75 years with COVID-19, enrolled during active disease. The rearrangement joins TRBV4-2 to TRBJ2-1, with a weak D call TRBD2 (5 bases). Material: peripheral blood. Here the CDR3 DNA reads TGTGCCAGCAGTAGAGTAGCGACGAGCTCCTACAATGAGCAGTTCTTC. Translated: CASSRVATSSYNEQFF.